This entry lists 9 T cell receptor beta chains sequenced from one sample in a study of T cells expressing NK-cell markers. From the 5' RACE reads, TCRdb lists one entry per CDR3 protein and no DNA. Its table lists fewer than 16,000 distinct CDR3 sequences. Sequencing used blood T cells: a sorted CD56 or NKG2C T cell subset, CD4+ or CD8+ T cells, or bulk PBMC T cells (not recorded which). These receptors all come from a man between 18 and 69 years old in good health.

This sequence joins TRBV7-9 and TRBJ2-1; TCRdb outputs TRBD2, but without DNA this stays unchecked. Germline CDR1 reads SEHNR; CDR2 reads FQNEAQ (reference sequence). This CDR3 has 14 amino acids. This CDR3 is CASTVAGVWDEQFF.

The chain couples TRBV4-1 to TRBJ2-4; TCRdb reports TRBD2, a call that lacks DNA to check it against. Germline V gives CDR1 MGHRA, CDR2 YSYEKL. The length of the CDR3 is 19 residues. Here the CDR3 reads CASSQESSGGAPAKNIQYF.

The rearrangement uses TRBV6-2 or TRBV6-3 and TRBJ2-5. Germline V lookup: CDR1 MNHEY, CDR2 SVGEGT. The CDR3 runs 16 residues. CDR3 sequence: CASSYHEETYQETQYF.

The chain couples TRBV7-2 to TRBJ2-7; checking the TCRdb D call of TRBD1 is not possible without DNA. Germline CDR1 reads SGHTA; CDR2 reads FQGNSA. This CDR3 spans 15 amino acids. The CDR3 protein is CASSLQGAATYEQYF.

The chain employs TRBV4-3 and TRBJ2-3; TCRdb returns TRBD2, unconfirmable since there is no DNA. The CDR3 is made up of 17 amino acids. Germline V lookup: CDR1 LGHNA, CDR2 YSLEER. CDR3 in amino acids: CASSQVRDSKAADTQYF.

The CDR3 sequence is CASSSRTRGGAYNEQFF. This chain joins TRBV5-1 and TRBJ2-1; TCRdb picks TRBD2, but there is no DNA to check that call. The CDR3 spans 17 residues. Looked up from germline, CDR1 is SGHRS and CDR2 is YFSETQ.

This chain uses TRBV28 with TRBJ2-7; as DNA is missing, the TRBD2 call by TCRdb cannot be tested. Looked up from germline, CDR1 is MDHEN and CDR2 is SYDVKM. The CDR3 extends over 15 amino acids. CDR3 in amino acids: CASSLLAGGRGEQYF.

The chain combines TRBV12-3 or TRBV12-4 with TRBJ2-7; TCRdb calls TRBD2, which cannot be checked without DNA. The CDR3 has 15 residues. The CDR3 reads CASSPGLAGVYEQYF.

This rearrangement joins TRBV5-1 to TRBJ2-3. The CDR3 covers 15 residues. Per germline, CDR1 SGHRS and CDR2 YFSETQ. CDR3 loop: CASSLPVQSTDTQYF.